The text below deals with one TCR beta chain. The data belong to a study of shared clonotypes between healthy human individuals. CDR3 length: 12 residues. CDR1 is GTSNPN, CDR2 SVGIG, per germline (reference sequence). V dropped 2 bases and J dropped 6 bases, with 8 bases sitting between them. Profiled with immunoSEQ multiplex PCR; TCRdb holds only in-frame clones, not every one. The table records 1.4 million or so clones, 98% of them present only once. V usage is TRBV30 and J usage is TRBJ2-1; D unresolved. What was sequenced was naive CD4+ T cells sorted from blood. Subset given: CD45RA+ positively selected. The TCR comes from a man aged 30 to 39 in good health. DNA of the CDR3: TGTGCCTGGAGTTCCCCCCCCAATGAGCAGTTCTTC. It specifies CAWSSPPNEQFF.